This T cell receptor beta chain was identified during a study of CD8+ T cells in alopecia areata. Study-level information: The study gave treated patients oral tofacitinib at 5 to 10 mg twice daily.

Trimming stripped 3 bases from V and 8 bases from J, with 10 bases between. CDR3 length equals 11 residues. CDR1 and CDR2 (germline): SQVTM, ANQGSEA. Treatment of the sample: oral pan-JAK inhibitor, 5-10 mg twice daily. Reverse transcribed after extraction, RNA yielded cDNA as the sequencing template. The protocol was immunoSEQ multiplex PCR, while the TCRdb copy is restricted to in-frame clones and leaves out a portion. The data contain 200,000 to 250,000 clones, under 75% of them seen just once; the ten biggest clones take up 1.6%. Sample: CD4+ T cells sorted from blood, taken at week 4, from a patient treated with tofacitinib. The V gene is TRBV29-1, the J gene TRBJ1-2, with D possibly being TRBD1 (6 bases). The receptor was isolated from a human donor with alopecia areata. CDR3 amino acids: CSVDGGQGYTF. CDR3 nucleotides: TGCAGCGTTGATGGGGGGCAGGGCTACACCTTC.